This T cell receptor beta chain was sequenced in a study of T cells in localized non-small cell lung cancer. Findings of the study overall: Heterogeneity stays possible, as sequencing covered only one tumor region. In adjacent lung appeared a median around 59 of the top 100 tumor clones. There was an association of higher blood T cell density with longer overall survival. Measurement of T cell clonality placed uninvolved adjacent lung highest, above the level in tumor.

This CDR3 spans 14 amino acids. Per the germline V gene, CDR1 is LNHDA and CDR2 is SQIVND (reference sequence). V was clipped by 3 bases and J by 5 bases, with 8 bases between them. This clone was seen more than once but under ten times. No antigen is known for it. Libraries were prepared by immunoSEQ multiplex PCR; TCRdb keeps only in-frame clonotypes and omits some of them. The sample has around 19,000 clones, around 83% seen once. Sequencing used peripheral blood, obtained before any cancer treatment. The rearrangement links TRBV19 to TRBJ1-6; D perhaps matches TRBD1 (6 bases). The sequence was collected from a male donor at least 60 years old with stage III lung adenocarcinoma. The CDR3 sequence is CASSIRQDNSPLHF. The CDR3 bases are TGTGCCAGTAGTATCAGACAGGATAATTCACCCCTCCACTTT.